This entry lists 27 T cell receptor beta chains sequenced from one sample in a study of cytomegalovirus exposure and HLA in healthy donors. PCR employed 60 Vbeta and 13 Jbeta primers. Assay: immunoSEQ multiplex PCR; the TCRdb copy retains only in-frame clones and omits some. The profile covers around 280,000 clones, with roughly 90% appearing a single time and approximately 2.4% taken by the ten largest. Sequencing input: PBMCs. Every receptor here comes from a woman aged 18-29 years in good health and CMV-seronegative.

The chain joins TRBV7-8 to TRBJ2-7; 7 nucleotides align to TRBD1. Per the germline V gene, CDR1 is SGHVS and CDR2 is FQNEAQ. The trim removed 1 base at V and 3 bases at J, leaving 15 bases unmatched. The CDR3 totals 18 residues. This CDR3 reads CASSLVRDSPAGVYEQYF. The CDR3 region has the DNA TGTGCCAGCAGCTTAGTCCGGGACAGCCCTGCCGGCGTCTACGAGCAGTACTTC.

The chain uses TRBV6-5 and TRBJ2-5; maybe TRBD2 (6 bases). There are 14 residues in the CDR3. Looked up from germline, CDR1 is MNHEY and CDR2 is SVGAGI. V lost 2 bases and J 5 bases, leaving 12 bases between the germline ends. CDR3 region: CASSYPTRTETQYF. DNA for the CDR3: TGTGCCAGCAGTTACCCGACTAGGACGGAGACCCAGTACTTC.

The J gene is TRBJ1-1, the V gene TRBV6-5, with unresolved D. This CDR3 region has 15 residues. V was shortened by 10 bases and J by 2 bases, with 20 bases between the two germline ends. Looked up from germline, CDR1 is MNHEY and CDR2 is SVGAGI. As DNA, the CDR3 is TGTGCCACCGGCCTTCTCCCGTCGGGAAACACTGAAGCTTTCTTT. This gives the protein CATGLLPSGNTEAFF.

This clone was recorded once. This chain uses TRBV10-2 with TRBJ1-2; 10 nucleotides align to TRBD1. In germline, CDR1 is WSHSY, CDR2 SAAADI. V shed 7 bases, J shed 4 bases, and the junction held 6 bases outside the gene matches. The CDR3 totals 14 residues. This CDR3 reads CASTDRGYSYGYTF. The CDR3 DNA follows: TGCGCCAGCACGGACAGGGGGTATAGCTATGGCTACACCTTC.

The chain has TRBV10-3 and TRBJ2-5, with 7 bases identical to TRBD2. This CDR3 has 13 residues. The germline gives CDR1 ENHRY, CDR2 SYGVKD. With V trimmed by 7 bases and J by 2 bases, 4 bases remained unmatched. CDR3 bases: TGTGCCATCAATGCGGGGGTACAAGAGACCCAGTACTTC. It translates to CAINAGVQETQYF.

The chain carries TRBV5-5 and TRBJ2-6; weak D call: TRBD1 (6 bases). V was cut by 2 bases and J by 0 bases, with 12 bases left in between. The CDR3 has 17 residues. CDR1 and CDR2 from the germline V gene are SGHKS and YYEKEE (reference sequence). The CDR3 DNA reads as TGTGCCAGCAGCTTTTCCGGACAGCTCTCTGGGGCCAACGTCCTGACTTTC. Translation gives CASSFSGQLSGANVLTF.

On this clone itself: The sample contains more than one DNA sequence encoding this CDR3. The chain carries TRBV2 and TRBJ1-5, with 8 bases identical to TRBD1. The CDR3 runs to 13 residues. Germline CDR1 reads SNHLY; CDR2 reads FYNNEI. The ends lost 2 bases at V and 7 bases at J; junction bases unmatched: 1. The CDR3 DNA reads as TGTGCCAGCAGTGAAAACAGGGGGCAGCCCCAGCATTTT. This gives the protein CASSENRGQPQHF.

The V call is TRBV18, the J call TRBJ2-5; 10 bases map to TRBD1. The closer fit of TRBJ2-7 to the DNA end suggests the J call may be wrong. The CDR3 has 16 amino acids. CDR1 and CDR2 (germline): KGHSH, LQKENI. In DNA form, the CDR3 reads TGTGCCAGCTCACGGATCGGGACAGGGGAAGTCTACGAGCAGTACTTC. This sequence encodes CASSRIGTGEVYEQYF.

V is TRBV6-1 and J is TRBJ2-7; TRBD2 matches 8 bases. After removal of 3 bases from V and 2 bases from J, the junction contained 6 bases not matched to a gene. This CDR3 has 15 residues. The germline gives CDR1 MNHNS, CDR2 SASEGT. The CDR3 coding sequence is TGTGCCAGCAGTGAGAGCGGCGGGGGGACCTACGAGCAGTACTTC. It encodes CASSESGGGTYEQYF.

The count of this clone is one. The chain links TRBV19 to TRBJ1-5; 8 bases are shared with TRBD1. The CDR3 sequence is 15 residues long. CDR1 is LNHDA, CDR2 SQIVND, per germline (reference sequence). Trimming took 5 bases from V and 6 from J; bases not matched to a gene: 9. The CDR3 loop is CASSAGTGWGQPQHF. Written as DNA, the CDR3 is TGTGCCAGTAGTGCCGGGACAGGCTGGGGTCAGCCCCAGCATTTT.

Comment on this clone: Other nucleotide sequences from this sample produce the same CDR3. CDR3 residues: CASSLSPGNSPLHF. The DNA for the CDR3 is TGTGCCAGCAGCTTAAGCCCGGGGAATTCACCCCTCCACTTT. This chain connects TRBV7-3 to TRBJ1-6, with unresolved D. Trimming removed 1 base at V and 7 bases at J, with 8 bases between. Looked up from germline, CDR1 is SGHTA and CDR2 is FQGTGA. The length of the CDR3 is 14 residues.

The chain joins TRBV6-5 to TRBJ1-1; D not resolved. Trimming stripped 2 bases from V and 1 base from J, with 8 bases between. This CDR3 has 14 amino acids. Germline V gene sequence: CDR1 MNHEY, CDR2 SVGAGI. CDR3 region: CASSYSRQNTEAFF. CDR3 DNA sequence: TGTGCCAGCAGTTACAGCAGACAGAACACTGAAGCTTTCTTT.

This rearrangement joins TRBV2 to TRBJ1-3; 8 bases match TRBD1. Per germline, CDR1 SNHLY and CDR2 FYNNEI. The CDR3 runs to 17 residues. The J segment lost 2 bases and the V segment lost 5 bases, leaving 11 bases of the junction unmatched. CDR3 amino acids: CASSINGARGPGNTIYF. CDR3 DNA: TGTGCCAGCAGTATAAACGGGGCCAGGGGGCCTGGAAACACCATATATTTT. Based on the CDR3 plus reference TRBV2 and TRBJ1-3, the full variable domain is EPEVTQTPSHQVTQMGQEVILRCVPISNHLYFYWYRQILGQKVEFLVSFYNNEISEKSEIFDDQFSVERPDGSNFTLKIRSTKLEDSAMYFCASSINGARGPGNTIYFGEGSWLTVV.

This clone appeared a few times. J is TRBJ1-5 and V is TRBV6-5; TRBD1 matches at 8 bases. In germline, CDR1 is MNHEY, CDR2 SVGAGI. With 5 bases clipped from V and 7 bases from J, the junction kept 7 bases outside the gene matches. CDR3 length: 14 residues. The CDR3 DNA follows: TGTGCCAGCAGTGCCCGACAGGGGAGGCAGCCCCAGCATTTT. Translating it yields CASSARQGRQPQHF.

The chain carries TRBV9 and TRBJ2-1; TRBD2 agrees at 8 bases. Germline CDR1 SGDLS, CDR2 YYNGEE. The CDR3 length is 15 residues. The V segment lost 3 bases and the J segment 8 bases; nucleotides outside the gene matches: 10. CDR3 nucleotides: TGTGCCAGCAGCGAGGGCGGGGGGTATCTGGATGAGCAGTTCTTC. Translating it yields CASSEGGGYLDEQFF. Looking up the rest from reference TRBV9 and TRBJ2-1 gives the full variable domain: DSGVTQTPKHLITATGQRVTLRCSPRSGDLSVYWYQQSLDQGLQFLIQYYNGEERAKGNILERFSAQQFPDLHSELNLSSLELGDSALYFCASSEGGGYLDEQFFGPGTRLTVL.

As to this clone: At one end, the junction sequence differs from germline, possibly due to a read error. The V and J genes are TRBV7-9 and TRBJ2-7, with TRBD1 as a possible D gene (5 bases). The CDR3 is made up of 12 amino acids. Germline CDR1 reads SEHNR; CDR2 reads FQNEAQ (reference sequence). CDR3 coding DNA: TGTTCCAGCAGCCCCTCAGGGATCGAGCAGTACTTC. This codes for CSSSPSGIEQYF. The entire variable domain, with the rest obtained from reference TRBV7-9 and TRBJ2-7, is as follows: DTGVSQNPRHKITKRGQNVTFRCDPISEHNRLYWYRQTLGQGPEFLTYFQNEAQLEKSRLLSDRFSAERPKGSFSTLEIQRTEQGDSAMYLCSSSPSGIEQYFGPGTRLTVT.

V is TRBV6-1 and J is TRBJ1-5, with a possible D match to TRBD1 (5 bases). Germline V gene lookup returns CDR1 MNHNS and CDR2 SASEGT. CDR3 length: 15 amino acids. CDR3 in DNA: TGTGGAACCCAACAGGACCGTTATAGCAATCAGCCCCAGCATTTT. It translates to CGTQQDRYSNQPQHF.

V and J are TRBV2 and TRBJ2-2; 7 nucleotides agree with TRBD1. V trimming: 5 bases; J trimming: 0 bases; junction bases outside the gene matches: 6. The germline gives CDR1 SNHLY, CDR2 FYNNEI. The CDR3 spans 16 residues. The CDR3 spells CASSTRDSANTGELFF. The DNA of the CDR3 is TGTGCCAGCAGTACCCGGGACAGCGCGAACACCGGGGAGCTGTTTTTT.

As concerns this clone: Other DNA sequences in the sample encode the same CDR3. This chain uses TRBV6-5 with TRBJ2-3; possible D gene TRBD1, 6 bases. V was pared by 6 bases and J by 3 bases, with 10 bases between. This CDR3 region has 13 residues. Per the germline V gene, CDR1 is MNHEY and CDR2 is SVGAGI. The CDR3 DNA reads TGTGCCAGCAGGGGAACAGGGACAGATACGCAGTATTTT. Protein product: CASRGTGTDTQYF.

The chain recombines TRBV19 with TRBJ2-5; 8 bases match TRBD1. Matching the DNA end better, TRBJ2-7 makes the J call doubtful. Germline V gene data show CDR1 as LNHDA and CDR2 as SQIVND (reference sequence). CDR3 length: 15 residues. The CDR3 DNA reads as TGTGCCAGTAGTAGGACGAGCCGGGACAGGTACGAGCAGTACTTC. It yields the protein CASSRTSRDRYEQYF.

The J gene is TRBJ1-1, the V gene TRBV27; D gene unclear. This CDR3 is 11 amino acids long. Germline V gene sequence: CDR1 MNHEY, CDR2 SMNVEV (reference sequence). V lost 7 bases and J 2 bases, leaving 5 bases between the germline ends. The CDR3 spells CASILNTEAFF. The CDR3 coding sequence is TGTGCCAGCATCCTTAACACTGAAGCTTTCTTT.

This chain uses TRBV5-6 with TRBJ2-7; 12 bases are a match to TRBD1. The V and J ends lost 2 bases and 7 bases, in that order; junction bases with no gene match: 10. The CDR3 runs 16 residues. CDR1 is SGHDT, CDR2 YYEEEE, per germline. CDR3 coding DNA: TGTGCCAGCAGCTTAGGGACAGGGGGCGGTTTGTGGGAGCAGTACTTC. Its translation is CASSLGTGGGLWEQYF.

V gene TRBV6-5 combines with J gene TRBJ1-2, with a weak D call TRBD1 (6 bases). This CDR3 is 14 amino acids long. Per the germline V gene, CDR1 is MNHEY and CDR2 is SVGAGI. Trimming took off 6 bases at V and 4 bases at J, with 15 bases between the two ends. The DNA of the CDR3 is TGTGCCAGCAGCCGACAGGCAGGAGTCTATGGCTACACCTTC. Translating gives CASSRQAGVYGYTF.

V usage is TRBV27 and J usage is TRBJ1-4; a weak D match, TRBD1 (6 bases). The CDR3 is 15 amino acids. V was pared by 2 bases and J by 8 bases, with 15 bases between. Germline CDR1 and CDR2: MNHEY and SMNVEV (reference sequence). CDR3 sequence: CASSLRRGGGEKLFF. The CDR3 DNA reads TGTGCCAGCAGTTTAAGAAGGGGGGGCGGCGAAAAACTGTTTTTT.

V usage is TRBV27 and J usage is TRBJ2-5; D perhaps matches TRBD2 (6 bases). The CDR3 is made up of 13 amino acids. Germline CDR1 is MNHEY and CDR2 is SMNVEV (reference sequence). Deletions cut 3 bases from V and 11 bases from J, with 16 bases between. The CDR3 DNA is TGTGCCAGCAGTTTGACTAGAGGTCGGGAGCAGTACTTC. As protein: CASSLTRGREQYF.

J is TRBJ1-3 and V is TRBV30; no reliable D call. Germline CDR1 and CDR2: GTSNPN and SVGIG (reference sequence). Trimming left V 0 bases short and J 0 bases short, with 12 bases between. The CDR3 runs 16 residues. CDR3 sequence reads: CAWSVGGPRSGNTIYF. DNA for the CDR3: TGTGCCTGGAGTGTAGGAGGCCCACGCTCTGGAAACACCATATATTTT. Together with reference TRBV30 and TRBJ1-3, the CDR3 gives the full variable domain: SQTIHQWPATLVQPVGSPLSLECTVEGTSNPNLYWYRQAAGRGLQLLFYSVGIGQISSEVPQNLSASRPQDRQFILSSKKLLLSDSGFYLCAWSVGGPRSGNTIYFGEGSWLTVV.

This rearrangement joins TRBV5-1 to TRBJ2-1; D not resolved. This CDR3 is built from 13 residues. The germline CDR1 and CDR2 sequences are SGHRS and YFSETQ. V dropped 0 bases and J dropped 8 bases, with 9 bases sitting between them. The DNA of the CDR3 is TGCGCCAGCAGCTTGGAGCTATTAGATGAGCAGTTCTTC. This translates into CASSLELLDEQFF.